Following are 30 T cell receptor beta chains from one sample sequenced in a study of T cell responses to AZD1222 COVID-19 vaccine. The method was immunoSEQ multiplex PCR; TCRdb's version includes in-frame clones alone and lacks a portion of them. Found here are approximately 110,000 clones, about 85% of them singletons; the top ten hold 4.4%. Source: peripheral blood, taken on day 0 of AZD1222 vaccination. Receptors originate from an adult in good health.

The chain joins TRBV3-1 (or the pseudogene TRBV3-2) to TRBJ2-7, with D possibly TRBD1 on 6 matching bases. The CDR3 covers 16 residues. Looked up from germline, CDR1 is LGHDT and CDR2 is YNNKEL (reference sequence). The ends were cut back, 0 bases at V and 3 bases at J, with 15 bases in the middle. CDR3 protein: CASSQDGRDNIYEQYF. The CDR3 DNA reads TGTGCCAGCAGCCAAGATGGACGGGACAACATCTACGAGCAGTACTTC.

V gene TRBV19 combines with J gene TRBJ1-5; 9 positions match TRBD1. CDR1 is LNHDA, CDR2 SQIVND, per germline (reference sequence). V shed 4 bases and J 6 bases; nucleotides not matched to a gene: 7. The CDR3 loop spans 15 amino acids. The CDR3 loop reads CASSTWTGARQPQHF. CDR3 nucleotide sequence: TGTGCCAGTAGTACCTGGACAGGGGCTCGTCAGCCCCAGCATTTT.

This clone appeared once. V is TRBV28 and J is TRBJ2-7; 8 positions match TRBD2. V lost 7 bases to trimming and J lost 4 bases; unmatched junction nucleotides: 12. The CDR3 is made up of 15 amino acids. In germline, CDR1 is MDHEN, CDR2 SYDVKM. CDR3 coding DNA: TGTGCCAGCAACCCTCCGGGACTAGGAAAGTACGAGCAGTACTTC. This codes for CASNPPGLGKYEQYF. The complete variable domain, with remaining parts taken from reference TRBV28 and TRBJ2-7, reads DVKVTQSSRYLVKRTGEKVFLECVQDMDHENMFWYRQDPGLGLRLIYFSYDVKMKEKGDIPEGYSVSREKKERFSLILESASTNQTSMYLCASNPPGLGKYEQYFGPGTRLTVT.

This clone was recorded only once. The chain joins TRBV13 to TRBJ2-3, with 16 nucleotides matching TRBD2. Germline assignment: CDR1 PRHDT and CDR2 FYEKMQ (reference sequence). The CDR3 has 18 amino acids. The ends lost 5 bases at V and 3 bases at J; junction bases unmatched: 8. The CDR3 loop is CASSLGLAGGPGTDTQYF. As DNA, the CDR3 is TGTGCCAGCAGCCTGGGACTAGCGGGAGGGCCGGGGACAGATACGCAGTATTTT.

This clone has only one observation. The chain recombines TRBV5-6 with TRBJ1-2, with D perhaps matching TRBD1 (5 bases). This CDR3 comprises 12 residues. Deletions cut 4 bases from V and 7 bases from J, with 11 bases between. Germline V gives CDR1 SGHDT, CDR2 YYEEEE. DNA of the CDR3: TGTGCCAGCAGCACGGGACGAGCTGGCTACACCTTC. Translated, it gives CASSTGRAGYTF.

This clone was counted a single time. The chain has TRBV5-1 and TRBJ2-2; no clear D. The CDR3 contains 13 residues. Germline V lookup: CDR1 SGHRS, CDR2 YFSETQ. The V end was cut by 5 bases, the J end by 6 bases, with 11 bases between. The CDR3 DNA follows: TGCGCCAGCAGTTTTAACCCTCCCGGGGAGCTGTTTTTT. Translation: CASSFNPPGELFF. Variable domain in full (rest from reference TRBV5-1 and TRBJ2-2): KAGVTQTPRYLIKTRGQQVTLSCSPISGHRSVSWYQQTPGQGLQFLFEYFSETQRNKGNFPGRFSGRQFSNSRSEMNVSTLELGDSALYLCASSFNPPGELFFGEGSRLTVL.

This sequence joins TRBV20-1 and TRBJ2-5, with TRBD1 matching over 8 bases. V lost 3 bases and J lost 2; bases outside the gene matches: 5. The germline CDR1 and CDR2 sequences are DFQATT and SNEGSKA (reference sequence). This CDR3 is built from 14 residues. CDR3 amino acids: CSASPGGQQETQYF. Written as DNA, the CDR3 is TGCAGTGCTAGTCCAGGGGGCCAGCAAGAGACCCAGTACTTC.

This chain uses TRBV19 with TRBJ2-1; 16 bases are shared with TRBD2. After removal of 6 bases from V and 7 bases from J, the junction contained 0 bases not matched to a gene. The CDR3 extends over 14 amino acids. From germline, CDR1 is LNHDA and CDR2 SQIVND (reference sequence). The CDR3 bases are TGTGCCAGTAGGGGACTAGCGGGGGGGAATGAGCAGTTCTTC. It is translated as CASRGLAGGNEQFF.

The chain couples TRBV7-3 to TRBJ2-7; tentatively, D is TRBD1 (6 bases). This CDR3 comprises 13 residues. CDR1 is SGHTA and CDR2 is FQGTGA in the germline V gene. V lost 2 bases and J lost 6, with 11 bases in between. CDR3 DNA sequence: TGTGCCAGCAGCTTAGACAGGAGTCGCGAGCAGTACTTC. Translated, it gives CASSLDRSREQYF. Using reference TRBV7-3 and TRBJ2-7 for the parts outside the CDR3, the full variable domain is GAGVSQTPSNKVTEKGKYVELRCDPISGHTALYWYRQSLGQGPEFLIYFQGTGAADDSGLPNDRFFAVRPEGSVSTLKIQRTERGDSAVYLCASSLDRSREQYFGPGTRLTVT.

The chain uses TRBV4-3 and TRBJ2-5, with D hard to call. The CDR3 contains 14 residues. The ends were cut back, 1 base at V and 5 bases at J, with 11 bases in the middle. Germline V gene data show CDR1 as LGHNA and CDR2 as YSLEER. CDR3 nucleotides: TGCGCCAGCAGCCAAGTCGCCCGCACGGAGACCCAGTACTTC. Translated: CASSQVARTETQYF.

The V gene is TRBV2, the J gene TRBJ2-1, with 11 bases matching TRBD2. Germline-derived CDR1 and CDR2 are SNHLY and FYNNEI. The CDR3 has 13 residues. The J segment lost 8 bases and the V segment lost 10 bases, leaving 7 bases of the junction unmatched. In DNA form, the CDR3 reads TGTGCCACGACTAGCGGGATTTCCTATGAGCAGTTCTTC. The encoded protein is CATTSGISYEQFF.

The rearrangement links TRBV7-3 to TRBJ1-2; 10 bases map to TRBD1. Germline CDR1 is SGHTA and CDR2 is FQGTGA. The CDR3 covers 14 residues. V was pared by 4 bases and J by 8 bases, with 7 bases of the junction left unmatched. CDR3: CASSSSRTGGGYTF. The CDR3 bases are TGTGCCAGCAGCTCCTCCCGGACAGGGGGAGGCTACACCTTC. Filled out from reference TRBV7-3 and TRBJ1-2, the complete variable domain reads GAGVSQTPSNKVTEKGKYVELRCDPISGHTALYWYRQSLGQGPEFLIYFQGTGAADDSGLPNDRFFAVRPEGSVSTLKIQRTERGDSAVYLCASSSSRTGGGYTFGSGTRLTVV.

This clone was counted once. This chain joins TRBV4-3 and TRBJ2-7; D uncertain. Germline loops: CDR1 LGHNA, CDR2 YSLEER. Trimming removed 6 bases from V and 5 bases from J, with 14 bases in between. This CDR3 is built from 13 residues. The CDR3 bases are TGCGCCAGCAGTCTCGAGGTTCGGAACGAGCAGTACTTC. Amino acid sequence: CASSLEVRNEQYF.

The chain is built from TRBV27 and TRBJ2-1, with 11 bases that match TRBD2. The CDR3 has 14 residues. In germline, CDR1 is MNHEY, CDR2 SMNVEV (reference sequence). J was trimmed by 14 bases and V by 6 bases; bases with no gene match: 12. The CDR3 spells CASSQTSGIGFEFF. For the CDR3, the DNA is TGTGCCAGCAGCCAGACTAGCGGGATAGGTTTTGAGTTCTTC.

This rearrangement joins TRBV5-5 to TRBJ1-1; D not certain. CDR1 and CDR2 from the germline V gene are SGHKS and YYEKEE (reference sequence). With 6 bases removed from V and 3 bases from J, the gap between germline ends came to 12 bases. The CDR3 has 13 amino acids. This chain's CDR3 is CASTHLKYTEAFF. CDR3 coding DNA: TGTGCCAGCACCCATCTTAAGTACACTGAAGCTTTCTTT.

The gene calls are TRBV19 and TRBJ1-1; D is possibly TRBD1 (6 bases). Germline-derived CDR1 and CDR2 are LNHDA and SQIVND (reference sequence). The CDR3 extends over 14 amino acids. Trimming removed 5 bases from V and 1 base from J, with 11 bases in between. This CDR3 reads CASSLGGWNTEAFF. CDR3 sequence (DNA): TGTGCCAGTAGTTTAGGGGGGTGGAACACTGAAGCTTTCTTT.

V gene TRBV27 combines with J gene TRBJ2-3, with 13 bases fitting TRBD2. Germline lookup yields CDR1 MNHEY and CDR2 SMNVEV (reference sequence). V dropped 2 bases and J dropped 5; count of bases not matched to a gene: 7. This CDR3 region has 17 residues. Here the CDR3 DNA reads TGTGCCAGCAGTTTAACGACTAGCGGGGGGCCCAAAGATACGCAGTATTTT. Its protein is CASSLTTSGGPKDTQYF.

The V and J genes are TRBV6-5 and TRBJ2-7, with D perhaps TRBD2 (6 bases). Germline CDR1 and CDR2: MNHEY and SVGAGI. This CDR3 is built from 13 residues. The V gene lost 4 bases and the J gene lost 2 bases, with 9 bases spanning the gap. CDR3 sequence reads: CASSSRGTYEQYF. The CDR3, as DNA: TGTGCCAGCAGTTCTCGGGGGACCTACGAGCAGTACTTC.

The chain employs TRBV28 and TRBJ2-1; TRBD2 might be the D (6 bases). Germline assignment: CDR1 MDHEN and CDR2 SYDVKM. The CDR3 spans 14 residues. With 7 bases removed from V and 9 bases from J, the gap between germline ends came to 19 bases. CDR3 in DNA: TGTGCCAGCAACGAGGGAGGACCTGCCGGTGAGCAGTTCTTC. Its translation is CASNEGGPAGEQFF. Looking up the rest from reference TRBV28 and TRBJ2-1 gives the full variable domain: DVKVTQSSRYLVKRTGEKVFLECVQDMDHENMFWYRQDPGLGLRLIYFSYDVKMKEKGDIPEGYSVSREKKERFSLILESASTNQTSMYLCASNEGGPAGEQFFGPGTRLTVL.

The chain carries TRBV7-9 and TRBJ2-1; D possibly corresponds to TRBD2 (5 bases). Germline V gene sequence: CDR1 SEHNR, CDR2 FQNEAQ (reference sequence). V was trimmed by 5 bases and J by 8 bases, leaving 19 bases between them. This CDR3 contains 15 residues. The CDR3 coding sequence is TGTGCCAGCAGCCTGAGGTCTGAGGGTGGCGATGAGCAGTTCTTC. This translates into CASSLRSEGGDEQFF.

This chain uses TRBV6-4 with TRBJ2-1; D perhaps matches TRBD2 (7 bases). The CDR3 runs 15 residues. Germline V lookup: CDR1 MRHNA, CDR2 SNTAGT. V was shortened by 8 bases and J by 6 bases, with 20 bases between the two germline ends. CDR3 sequence: CASSKEGGAGNEQFF. DNA of the CDR3: TGTGCCAGCTCTAAGGAGGGGGGGGCCGGCAATGAGCAGTTCTTC.

The chain joins TRBV7-9 to TRBJ2-1, with D possibly TRBD1 on 5 matching bases. Per germline, CDR1 SEHNR and CDR2 FQNEAQ (reference sequence). V was shortened by 2 bases and J by 4 bases, with 15 bases between the two germline ends. CDR3 size: 16 residues. The CDR3 sequence: CASSLWGGALYNEQFF. As DNA, the CDR3 is TGTGCCAGCAGCTTATGGGGCGGAGCCTTGTACAATGAGCAGTTCTTC. The full variable domain, its missing parts supplied by reference TRBV7-9 and TRBJ2-1, is DTGVSQNPRHKITKRGQNVTFRCDPISEHNRLYWYRQTLGQGPEFLTYFQNEAQLEKSRLLSDRFSAERPKGSFSTLEIQRTEQGDSAMYLCASSLWGGALYNEQFFGPGTRLTVL.

The chain employs TRBV7-9 and TRBJ2-5; tentative D call: TRBD2 (5 bases). Trimming removed 2 bases from V and 2 bases from J, with 15 bases in between. From germline, CDR1 is SEHNR and CDR2 FQNEAQ (reference sequence). The length of the CDR3 is 16 residues. CDR3 sequence (DNA): TGTGCCAGCAGCTTATCGGGGTCGAGTATACAAGAGACCCAGTACTTC. This translates into CASSLSGSSIQETQYF.

The chain links TRBV29-1 to TRBJ1-1; D gene uncertain. Between the trimmed V and J ends, which lost 4 bases and 1 base, there was a span of 7 bases. Germline CDR1 and CDR2: SQVTM and ANQGSEA. CDR3 length: 12 amino acids. The CDR3 region is CSVGPANTEAFF. DNA of the CDR3: TGCAGCGTTGGGCCCGCGAACACTGAAGCTTTCTTT. Combining the CDR3 with reference TRBV29-1 and TRBJ1-1 gives the whole variable domain SAVISQKPSRDICQRGTSLTIQCQVDSQVTMMFWYRQQPGQSLTLIATANQGSEATYESGFVIDKFPISRPNLTFSTLTVSNMSPEDSSIYLCSVGPANTEAFFGQGTRLTVV.

This clone was counted a few times. The rearrangement uses TRBV28 and TRBJ2-1, with TRBD2 matching 7 bases. CDR3 length equals 17 residues. After removal of 5 bases from V and 0 bases from J, the junction contained 10 bases not matched to a gene. Germline V gene data show CDR1 as MDHEN and CDR2 as SYDVKM. CDR3 amino acids: CASSPPSGKSSYNEQFF. CDR3 nucleotide sequence: TGTGCCAGCAGTCCCCCTAGCGGCAAAAGCTCCTACAATGAGCAGTTCTTC.

The CDR3 nucleotides read TGTGCCAGCAGCCGAGGGGGGTCGAACACCGGGGAGCTGTTTTTT. Its translation: CASSRGGSNTGELFF. This chain joins TRBV7-3 and TRBJ2-2; either TRBD1 or TRBD2 may fit D (6 bases each). The V gene lost 5 bases and the J gene lost 0 bases, with 10 bases spanning the gap. There are 15 residues in the CDR3. Per germline, CDR1 SGHTA and CDR2 FQGTGA.

The chain uses TRBV5-1 and TRBJ1-5, with a tentative D call TRBD1 (5 bases). V was cut by 0 bases and J by 4 bases, with 11 bases left in between. The CDR3 totals 15 residues. Germline V gene sequence: CDR1 SGHRS, CDR2 YFSETQ. This CDR3 is CASSLEPGPNQPQHF. The CDR3, as DNA: TGCGCCAGCAGCTTGGAACCGGGGCCGAATCAGCCCCAGCATTTT.

The chain links TRBV21-1 to TRBJ1-1; TRBD1, the table's D call, lacks a check against the DNA. TRBV21-1 is assigned pseudogene status. This CDR3 comprises 16 residues. The CDR3 loop is CASSSGTATPNTEAFF. The CDR3 nucleotides are TGTGCCAGTTCCTCCGGGACAGCCACTCCGAACACTGAAGCTTTCTTT.

Here the CDR3 DNA reads TGTGCCAGCAGCTTGGACAGGGTCTCCTACAATGAGCAGTTCTTC. Translated, it gives CASSLDRVSYNEQFF. The V call is TRBV25-1, the J call TRBJ2-1, with TRBD1 matching over 8 bases. Germline V lookup: CDR1 MGHDK, CDR2 SYGVNS. The CDR3 spans 15 residues. V dropped 6 bases and J dropped 0; count of bases not matched to a gene: 4. Full variable domain (remainder filled in from reference TRBV25-1 and TRBJ2-1): EADIYQTPRYLVIGTGKKITLECSQTMGHDKMYWYQQDPGMELHLIHYSYGVNSTEKGDLSSESTVSRIRTEHFPLTLESARPSHTSQYLCASSLDRVSYNEQFFGPGTRLTVL.

The chain recombines TRBV5-1 with TRBJ1-5; D call uncertain. This CDR3 is 16 amino acids long. CDR1 is SGHRS and CDR2 is YFSETQ in the germline V gene. V was trimmed by 1 base and J by 2 bases, leaving 13 bases between them. Here the CDR3 DNA reads TGCGCCAGCAGCTTGTCCCCGGTCTCGGGCAATCAGCCCCAGCATTTT. Protein: CASSLSPVSGNQPQHF.